Listed below are T cell receptor beta chains from one sample, sequenced in a study of T cells in Graves' hyperthyroidism and ophthalmopathy. TCRdb ran MiXCR on the multiplex PCR reads and lists one entry per CDR3 protein. The table has some 760,000 distinct CDR3 sequences, 11% to 15% seen once; the top ten hold around 9.6%. The source material was blood. Source of these receptors: a young woman with Graves' hyperthyroidism. Each CDR3 is given with its conserved first and last residue. Fields, in order: V gene, CDR3 length, D gene, J gene, clone size, CDR3 protein, CDR3 DNA. The D gene is left open where the match is weak. Expanded clones get a size class; other rows say once, few or many, or leave the size out.

V: TRBV28; length: 15; D: -; J: TRBJ1-2; size: many; CDR3: CASSPTTGTSRGYTF; DNA: TGTGCCAGCAGTCCGACGACCGGGACCTCGAGGGGCTACACCTTC
V: TRBV12-3/TRBV12-4; length: 15; D: TRBD2; J: TRBJ2-1; size: many; CDR3: CASSTTSGIYNEQFF; DNA: TGTGCCAGCAGCACGACTAGCGGGATTTACAATGAGCAGTTCTTC
V: TRBV19; length: 17; D: TRBD1; J: TRBJ2-7; size: few; CDR3: CASRQELPGTGTYEQYF; DNA: TGTGCCAGTAGACAAGAACTACCCGGGACAGGGACCTACGAGCAGTACTTC
V: TRBV6-2/TRBV6-3; length: 12; D: -; J: TRBJ1-6; size: few; CDR3: CASSDGVRPLHF; DNA: TGTGCCAGCAGCGACGGAGTAAGACCCCTCCACTTT
V: TRBV27; length: 17; D: TRBD1; J: TRBJ1-1; size: -; CDR3: CASSLRGQDFMNTEAFF; DNA: TGTGCCAGCAGTTTAAGGGGACAGGACTTCATGAACACTGAAGCTTTCTTT
V: TRBV28; length: 20; D: TRBD2; J: TRBJ2-3; size: few; CDR3: CASSFSSSGSGSGGTDTQYF; DNA: TGTGCCAGCAGTTTCAGTAGTTCGGGGAGCGGGAGTGGAGGCACAGATACGCAGTATTTT
V: TRBV6-2/TRBV6-3; length: 19; D: TRBD2; J: TRBJ2-1; size: -; CDR3: CASSYGLAGGPINLNEQFF; DNA: TGTGCCAGCAGTTACGGCCTAGCGGGAGGGCCAATAAATTTAAATGAGCAGTTCTTC
V: TRBV15; length: 17; D: -; J: TRBJ1-6; size: few; CDR3: CATSIPNRWNNNSPLHF; DNA: TGTGCCACCAGCATCCCTAATAGGTGGAACAATAATTCACCCCTCCACTTT
V: TRBV12-3/TRBV12-4; length: 14; D: -; J: TRBJ2-1; size: -; CDR3: CASSSPEDYNEQFF; DNA: TGTGCCAGCAGTTCCCCGGAGGACTACAATGAGCAGTTCTTC
V: TRBV5-1; length: 13; D: -; J: TRBJ2-1; size: -; CDR3: CASIGSSYNEQFF; DNA: TGCGCCAGCATTGGGAGCTCCTACAATGAGCAGTTCTTC
V: TRBV4-3; length: 16; D: TRBD2; J: TRBJ2-3; size: once; CDR3: CASSPRVAGDTDTQYF; DNA: TGCGCCAGCAGCCCCCGGGTAGCGGGGGACACAGATACGCAGTATTTT
V: TRBV30; length: 12; D: -; J: TRBJ1-1; size: -; CDR3: CAWSVYREGAFF; DNA: TGTGCCTGGAGTGTATACAGGGAAGGGGCTTTCTTT
V: TRBV24-1; length: 16; D: TRBD2; J: TRBJ2-3; size: -; CDR3: CATSYPSGSSTDTQYF; DNA: TGTGCCACCAGTTACCCTAGCGGTTCTAGCACAGATACGCAGTATTTT
V: TRBV7-6; length: 15; D: TRBD1; J: TRBJ1-4; size: -; CDR3: CASSQGAGSNEKLFF; DNA: TGTGCCAGCAGCCAGGGGGCCGGGTCTAATGAAAAACTGTTTTTT
V: TRBV20-1; length: 11; D: TRBD1; J: TRBJ1-1; size: -; CDR3: CSPRGLTEAFF; DNA: TGCAGTCCCAGGGGGCTGACTGAAGCTTTCTTT
V: TRBV6-1; length: 17; D: TRBD2; J: TRBJ2-3; size: -; CDR3: CASSSGIAGPSTDTQYF; DNA: TGTGCCAGCAGTTCCGGGATAGCGGGCCCTTCCACAGATACGCAGTATTTT
V: TRBV7-2; length: 15; D: -; J: TRBJ2-7; size: -; CDR3: CASRWVTHSSYEQYF; DNA: TGTGCCAGCAGATGGGTCACACACTCCTCCTACGAGCAGTACTTC
V: TRBV6-2/TRBV6-3; length: 14; D: -; J: TRBJ2-2; size: many; CDR3: CASSYGQITGELFF; DNA: TGTGCCAGCAGTTACGGGCAAATCACCGGGGAGCTGTTTTTT
V: TRBV12-3/TRBV12-4; length: 17; D: TRBD2; J: TRBJ2-1; size: many; CDR3: CASSSSGGAASPNEQFF; DNA: TGTGCCAGCAGTTCCTCGGGGGGAGCGGCTTCTCCCAATGAGCAGTTCTTC
V: TRBV7-2; length: 15; D: -; J: TRBJ2-7; size: -; CDR3: CASSLGFRPNYEQYF; DNA: TGTGCCAGCAGCTTAGGTTTTCGGCCGAACTACGAGCAGTACTTC
V: TRBV5-6; length: 14; D: -; J: TRBJ2-2; size: -; CDR3: CASSLDLSTGELFF; DNA: TGTGCCAGCAGCTTGGACCTCAGTACCGGGGAGCTGTTTTTT
V: TRBV7-9; length: 11; D: -; J: TRBJ1-2; size: -; CDR3: CASSSPRGYTF; DNA: TGTGCCAGCAGCTCCCCTAGGGGCTACACCTTC
V: TRBV27; length: 16; D: TRBD2; J: TRBJ2-2; size: many; CDR3: CASSLPLGRCTGELFF; DNA: TGTGCCAGCAGTTTACCTCTCGGGAGGTGCACCGGGGAGCTGTTTTTT
V: TRBV7-9; length: 20; D: TRBD2; J: TRBJ2-5; size: -; CDR3: CASSSRDIGTSGTYQETQYF; DNA: TGTGCCAGCAGCTCCCGGGACATTGGGACTAGCGGGACGTACCAAGAGACCCAGTACTTC
V: TRBV7-9; length: 15; D: -; J: TRBJ2-3; size: many; CDR3: CASSLGSGLTDTQYF; DNA: TGTGCCAGCAGCTTAGGCTCGGGACTCACAGATACGCAGTATTTT
V: TRBV12-3/TRBV12-4; length: 13; D: -; J: TRBJ2-7; size: many; CDR3: CASSLDSTYEQYF; DNA: TGTGCCAGCAGTTTAGACAGTACCTACGAGCAGTACTTC
V: TRBV6-2/TRBV6-3; length: 13; D: -; J: TRBJ2-5; size: many; CDR3: CASSYSVAETQYF; DNA: TGTGCCAGCAGTTACTCAGTCGCAGAGACCCAGTACTTC
V: TRBV6-5; length: 16; D: -; J: TRBJ1-6; size: few; CDR3: CASSYSQSSYNSPLHF; DNA: TGTGCCAGCAGTTACTCCCAAAGCTCCTATAATTCACCCCTCCACTTT
V: TRBV7-2; length: 15; D: -; J: TRBJ1-3; size: many; CDR3: CASSLRSDSGNTIYF; DNA: TGTGCCAGCAGCTTAAGATCCGACTCTGGAAACACCATATATTTT
V: TRBV7-8; length: 13; D: TRBD2; J: TRBJ2-1; size: few; CDR3: CASSSTSFDEQFF; DNA: TGTGCCAGCAGCTCGACTAGCTTCGATGAGCAGTTCTTC
V: TRBV13; length: 14; D: -; J: TRBJ1-2; size: many; CDR3: CASRRGQANYGYTF; DNA: TGTGCCAGCCGGCGCGGCCAAGCTAACTATGGCTACACCTTC
V: TRBV27; length: 15; D: TRBD2; J: TRBJ2-2; size: many; CDR3: CASSPGTSNTGELFF; DNA: TGTGCCAGCAGTCCGGGGACTAGCAACACCGGGGAGCTGTTTTTT
V: TRBV19; length: 15; D: TRBD2; J: TRBJ2-7; size: few; CDR3: CASRGGLADNYEQYF; DNA: TGTGCCAGTAGGGGGGGACTAGCGGATAACTACGAGCAGTACTTC
V: TRBV18; length: 14; D: TRBD1; J: TRBJ1-4; size: -; CDR3: CASSPDRATEKLFF; DNA: TGTGCCAGCTCACCGGACAGGGCGACTGAAAAACTGTTTTTT
V: TRBV7-9; length: 14; D: -; J: TRBJ2-5; size: many; CDR3: CASSSGVYQETQYF; DNA: TGTGCCAGCAGCTCCGGGGTGTACCAAGAGACCCAGTACTTC
V: TRBV2; length: 15; D: TRBD2; J: TRBJ2-1; size: many; CDR3: CASSGLAGVTNEQFF; DNA: TGTGCCAGCAGCGGACTAGCGGGAGTTACCAATGAGCAGTTCTTC
V: TRBV28; length: 16; D: -; J: TRBJ2-1; size: few; CDR3: CASSFYRLSSYNEQFF; DNA: TGTGCCAGCAGTTTCTACAGGTTAAGCTCCTACAATGAGCAGTTCTTC
V: TRBV18; length: 16; D: TRBD2; J: TRBJ2-1; size: many; CDR3: CASSPYLAGSYNEQFF; DNA: TGTGCCAGCTCACCTTACCTAGCGGGCTCCTACAATGAGCAGTTCTTC
V: TRBV7-9; length: 19; D: TRBD2; J: TRBJ2-1; size: many; CDR3: CASSSGLAGVSGAYNEQFF; DNA: TGTGCCAGCAGCTCGGGACTAGCGGGAGTTAGCGGCGCCTACAATGAGCAGTTCTTC
V: TRBV11-2; length: 17; D: TRBD2; J: TRBJ2-7; size: many; CDR3: CASSLSPGGRASYEQYF; DNA: TGTGCCAGCAGTCTCTCTCCTGGGGGGAGGGCCTCCTACGAGCAGTACTTC
V: TRBV20-1; length: 14; D: TRBD2; J: TRBJ2-3; size: -; CDR3: CSARLGLVTDTQYF; DNA: TGCAGTGCTAGGCTGGGACTAGTCACAGATACGCAGTATTTT
V: TRBV6-6; length: 18; D: TRBD2; J: TRBJ2-7; size: many; CDR3: CASSYSGEISGVPYEQYF; DNA: TGTGCCAGCAGTTACTCGGGGGAGATTAGCGGGGTCCCCTACGAGCAGTACTTC
V: TRBV20-1; length: 12; D: -; J: TRBJ2-1; size: -; CDR3: CSAKGVYNEQFF; DNA: TGCAGTGCTAAAGGAGTGTACAATGAGCAGTTCTTC
V: TRBV19; length: 16; D: TRBD1; J: TRBJ1-5; size: many; CDR3: CASSSLWTGINQPQHF; DNA: TGTGCCAGTAGTAGCCTCTGGACAGGGATCAATCAGCCCCAGCATTTT
V: TRBV19; length: 15; D: TRBD1; J: TRBJ1-1; size: many; CDR3: CASSPGTGPSTEAFF; DNA: TGTGCCAGTAGTCCCGGGACAGGTCCATCCACTGAAGCTTTCTTT
V: TRBV27; length: 14; D: -; J: TRBJ2-7; size: -; CDR3: CASRGGGSSYEQYF; DNA: TGTGCCAGCAGGGGTGGGGGGAGCTCCTACGAGCAGTACTTC
V: TRBV19; length: 15; D: -; J: TRBJ1-4; size: -; CDR3: CATMPHWTENEKLFF; DNA: TGTGCCACTATGCCCCATTGGACAGAAAATGAAAAACTGTTTTTT
V: TRBV20-1; length: 13; D: TRBD2; J: TRBJ2-7; size: many; CDR3: CSAPSGATYEQYF; DNA: TGCAGTGCTCCAAGCGGGGCTACCTACGAGCAGTACTTC
V: TRBV25-1; length: 12; D: -; J: TRBJ1-2; size: -; CDR3: CASSEFNYGYTF; DNA: TGTGCCAGCAGTGAGTTCAACTATGGCTACACCTTC
V: TRBV30; length: 14; D: TRBD2; J: TRBJ2-1; size: many; CDR3: CACLGRGGPGEQFF; DNA: TGTGCCTGCCTTGGGCGGGGGGGGCCAGGTGAGCAGTTCTTC
V: TRBV3-1; length: 19; D: TRBD2; J: TRBJ2-7; size: many; CDR3: CASSLTYILAGDRSYEQYF; DNA: TGTGCCAGCAGCCTGACATACATACTAGCGGGGGACCGCTCCTACGAGCAGTACTTC